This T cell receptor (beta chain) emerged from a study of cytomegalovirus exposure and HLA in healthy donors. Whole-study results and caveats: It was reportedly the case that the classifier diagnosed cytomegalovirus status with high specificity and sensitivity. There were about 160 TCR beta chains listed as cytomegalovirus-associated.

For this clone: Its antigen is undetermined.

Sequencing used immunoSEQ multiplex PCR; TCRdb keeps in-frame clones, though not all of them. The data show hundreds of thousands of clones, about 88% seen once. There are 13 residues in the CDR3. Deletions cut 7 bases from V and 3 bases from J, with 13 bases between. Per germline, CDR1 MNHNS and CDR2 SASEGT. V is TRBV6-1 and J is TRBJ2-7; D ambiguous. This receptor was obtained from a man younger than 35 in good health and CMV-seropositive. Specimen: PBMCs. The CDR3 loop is CASTGFSNYEQYF. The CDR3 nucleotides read TGTGCCAGCACAGGATTCTCCAACTACGAGCAGTACTTC.